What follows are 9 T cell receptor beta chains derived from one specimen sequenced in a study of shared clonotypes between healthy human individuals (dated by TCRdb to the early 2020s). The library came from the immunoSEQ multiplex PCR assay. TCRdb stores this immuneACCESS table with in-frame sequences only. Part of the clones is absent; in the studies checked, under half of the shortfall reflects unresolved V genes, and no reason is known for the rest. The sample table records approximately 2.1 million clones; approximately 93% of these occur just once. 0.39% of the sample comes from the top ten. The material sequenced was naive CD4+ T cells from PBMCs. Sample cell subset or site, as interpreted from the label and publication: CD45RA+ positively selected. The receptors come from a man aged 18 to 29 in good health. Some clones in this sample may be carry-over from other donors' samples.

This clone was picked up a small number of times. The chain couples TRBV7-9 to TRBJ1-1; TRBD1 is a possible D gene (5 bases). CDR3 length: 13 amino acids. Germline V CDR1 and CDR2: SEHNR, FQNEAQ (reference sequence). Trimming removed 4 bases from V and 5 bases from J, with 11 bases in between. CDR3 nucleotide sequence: TGTGCCAGCAGCTCCTTTGGGGGAACTGAAGCTTTCTTT. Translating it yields CASSSFGGTEAFF.

The CDR3 DNA sequence: TGCAGCGTGGCCCGGGACAGTTTCGGCGAGCAGTACTTC. It encodes CSVARDSFGEQYF. V is TRBV29-1 and J is TRBJ2-7; TRBD1 agrees at 7 bases. V was pared by 6 bases and J by 6 bases, with 11 bases of the junction left unmatched. Germline CDR1 reads SQVTM; CDR2 reads ANQGSEA. CDR3 length: 13 amino acids.

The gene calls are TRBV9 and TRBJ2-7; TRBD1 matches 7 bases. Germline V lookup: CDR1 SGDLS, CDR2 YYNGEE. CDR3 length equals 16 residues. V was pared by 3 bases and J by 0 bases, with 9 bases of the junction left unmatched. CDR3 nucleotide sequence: TGTGCCAGCAGCGCGGATACCGGGACAGTCTCCTACGAGCAGTACTTC. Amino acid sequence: CASSADTGTVSYEQYF. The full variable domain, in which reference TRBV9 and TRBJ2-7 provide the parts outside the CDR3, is DSGVTQTPKHLITATGQRVTLRCSPRSGDLSVYWYQQSLDQGLQFLIQYYNGEERAKGNILERFSAQQFPDLHSELNLSSLELGDSALYFCASSADTGTVSYEQYFGPGTRLTVT.

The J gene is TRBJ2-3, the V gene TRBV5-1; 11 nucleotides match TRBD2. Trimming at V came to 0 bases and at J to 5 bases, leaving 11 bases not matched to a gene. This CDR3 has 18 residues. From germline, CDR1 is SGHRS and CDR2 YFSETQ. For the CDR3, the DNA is TGCGCCAGCAGCTTGGGGACTCTAGCGGGAGGAGTTGGAGATACGCAGTATTTT. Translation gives CASSLGTLAGGVGDTQYF. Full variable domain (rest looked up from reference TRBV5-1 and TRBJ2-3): KAGVTQTPRYLIKTRGQQVTLSCSPISGHRSVSWYQQTPGQGLQFLFEYFSETQRNKGNFPGRFSGRQFSNSRSEMNVSTLELGDSALYLCASSLGTLAGGVGDTQYFGPGTRLTVL.

The CDR3 nucleotides are TGTGCCAGCATCAAGATACAGGGGGCCGGGGAGCTGTTTTTT. Its protein is CASIKIQGAGELFF. This chain uses TRBV6-5 with TRBJ2-2; the match to TRBD1 covers 8 bases. CDR1 MNHEY and CDR2 SVGAGI come from the germline V gene. This CDR3 contains 14 residues. Trimming cost V 7 bases and J 6 bases; bases outside gene matches: 7.

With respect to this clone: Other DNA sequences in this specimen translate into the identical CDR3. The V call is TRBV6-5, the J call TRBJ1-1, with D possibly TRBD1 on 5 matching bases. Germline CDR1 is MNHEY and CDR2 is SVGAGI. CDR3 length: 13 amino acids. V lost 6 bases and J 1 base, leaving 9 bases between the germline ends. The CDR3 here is CASRRTGNTEAFF. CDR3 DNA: TGTGCCAGCAGGCGAACAGGGAACACTGAAGCTTTCTTT.

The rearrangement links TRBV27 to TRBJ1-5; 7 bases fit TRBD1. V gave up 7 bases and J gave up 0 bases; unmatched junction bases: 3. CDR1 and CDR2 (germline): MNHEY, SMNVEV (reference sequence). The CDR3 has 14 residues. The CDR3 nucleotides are TGTGCCAGCAATGGGACAGCTAGCAATCAGCCCCAGCATTTT. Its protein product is CASNGTASNQPQHF.

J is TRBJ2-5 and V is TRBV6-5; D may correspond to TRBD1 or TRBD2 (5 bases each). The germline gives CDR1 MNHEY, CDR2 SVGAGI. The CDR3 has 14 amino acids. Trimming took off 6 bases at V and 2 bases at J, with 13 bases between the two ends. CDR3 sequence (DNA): TGTGCCAGCAGCCAGGCCGGGACGCAAGAGACCCAGTACTTC. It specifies CASSQAGTQETQYF.

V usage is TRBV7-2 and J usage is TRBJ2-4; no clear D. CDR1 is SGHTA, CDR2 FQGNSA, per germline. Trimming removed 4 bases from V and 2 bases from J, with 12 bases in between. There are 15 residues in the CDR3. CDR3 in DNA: TGTGCCAGCAGCTCCCCGACCTTAACCAAAAACATTCAGTACTTC. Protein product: CASSSPTLTKNIQYF.